The rows below give T cell receptor beta chains drawn from one sample of a study of blood T cell repertoires in COVID-19. Some clones are missing from TCRdb's copy, which holds only in-frame ones; the method was immunoSEQ multiplex PCR. The data contain 200,000 to 250,000 clones, 80% to 85% of them singletons. The sequenced sample was peripheral blood. The receptors derive from a man aged 25-45 years with active or convalescent COVID-19. Both conserved end residues are part of each CDR3. D genes are given only for firm matches. Where a row states a size, it is once, few, many or the class of an expanded clone; other rows omit it.

once TRBD1 TRBJ2-3 TRBV9 15 CASSTRQGATDTQYF TGTGCCAGCAGCACCCGACAGGGGGCGACAGATACGCAGTATTTT
. TRBD1 TRBJ1-5 TRBV7-2 15 CASSLAGQGLTPQHF TGTGCCAGCAGCTTAGCGGGACAGGGGCTTACGCCCCAGCATTTT
once TRBD1 TRBJ2-6 TRBV2 16 CASSATGGVGANVLTF TGTGCCAGCAGTGCGACAGGGGGCGTTGGGGCCAACGTCCTGACTTTC
. TRBD1 TRBJ2-2 TRBV5-1 17 CASSLVAGGYDTGELFF TGCGCCAGCAGCTTGGTGGCAGGGGGATATGACACCGGGGAGCTGTTTTTT
. . TRBJ1-2 TRBV2 14 CASRGGVANYGYTF TGTGCCAGCAGGGGGGGGGTGGCGAACTATGGCTACACCTTC
. TRBD1 TRBJ1-2 TRBV5-6 13 CASSQDRGYGYTF TGTGCCAGCAGCCAGGACAGGGGTTATGGCTACACCTTC
. . TRBJ1-2 TRBV2 12 CASSEQRGGYTF TGTGCCAGCAGTGAACAGCGGGGTGGCTACACCTTC
. . TRBJ2-1 TRBV2 11 CASILVNEQFF TGTGCCAGCATACTAGTCAATGAGCAGTTCTTC
. TRBD1 TRBJ2-2 TRBV7-6 16 CASSPGQGRLGGELFF TGTGCCAGCAGCCCTGGACAGGGGCGGTTAGGCGGGGAGCTGTTTTTT
. . TRBJ1-4 TRBV12-3/TRBV12-4 13 CASSRDTVEKLFF TGTGCCAGCAGCAGGGATACAGTTGAAAAACTGTTTTTT
. TRBD1 TRBJ1-2 TRBV5-1 16 CASSLALGTGSYGYTF TGCGCCAGCAGCTTGGCACTAGGGACAGGCAGCTACGGCTACACCTTC
. . TRBJ2-5 TRBV7-9 13 CASSFLALETQYF TGTGCCAGCAGCTTCCTAGCTTTGGAGACCCAGTACTTC
. . TRBJ2-7 TRBV21-1 14 CASSKASDSYEQYF TGTGCCAGCAGCAAAGCGAGCGACTCCTACGAGCAGTACTTC
. TRBD2 TRBJ2-1 TRBV23-1 16 CASSPMTSGRANEQFF TGCGCCAGCAGTCCCATGACTAGCGGGAGGGCGAATGAGCAGTTCTTC